This T cell receptor beta chain stems from a study of cytomegalovirus exposure and HLA in healthy donors. Broader study findings: Many donors carried some public TCRs, although rarity characterized most TCR sequences.

The donors were part of the validation cohort, which consisted of more than 90 subjects and was separate from the first cohort of 666 subjects. The CDR3 length is 16 residues. Germline V lookup: CDR1 SGHNT, CDR2 YENEEA. V lost 0 bases to trimming and J lost 5 bases, with 13 bases between them. This clone came up once. What it binds is not known. Profiled with immunoSEQ multiplex PCR; TCRdb holds only in-frame clones, not every one. The sample lists 300,000 or so clones; approximately 88% were seen once. Sequencing was performed on PBMCs. This receptor was taken from a man aged 30 to 45 in good health and CMV-seronegative. The V gene is TRBV11-3, the J gene TRBJ2-2, with D possibly TRBD2 on 6 matching bases. In DNA, the CDR3 is TGTGCCAGCAGCTTAGACGGCGGGGCTGGGACCGGGGAGCTGTTTTTT. Its translation: CASSLDGGAGTGELFF. Using reference TRBV11-3 and TRBJ2-2 for the parts outside the CDR3, the full variable domain is EAGVVQSPRYKIIEKKQPVAFWCNPISGHNTLYWYLQNLGQGPELLIRYENEEAVDDSQLPKDRFSAERLKGVDSTLKIQPAELGDSAVYLCASSLDGGAGTGELFFGEGSRLTVL.